This TCR beta chain was sequenced during a study of T-cell memory formation after mild COVID-19. From the 5' RACE reads, TCRdb called clonotypes with MiXCR, one entry per CDR3 protein. This sample has around 370,000 distinct CDR3 sequences, with 20% to 25% found just once. The CDR3 is 14 residues long. J was trimmed by 4 bases and V by 4 bases; bases with no gene match: 6. Germline V gene data show CDR1 as SGHRS and CDR2 as YFSETQ. On this clonotype itself: The antigen is not known.

Study-level points and caveats: The study found balanced CD4/CD8 in clones contracting day 15 to 85 and a CD4+ lean in later expanders.

V usage is TRBV5-1 and J usage is TRBJ1-2; 8 bases fit TRBD1. The TCR sequence derives from an adult woman who had mild COVID-19 (a few samples of this study predate the infection). Cell type and time point are not known. Input material: PBMCs or a T cell subset sorted from them (not recorded which). In nucleotides, the CDR3 is TGCGCCAGCAGCGACGGGACAGGAGGCTATGGCTACACCTTC. This sequence encodes CASSDGTGGYGYTF.